This T cell receptor (beta chain) was observed in a study of blood T cell repertoires in COVID-19. At the level of the study: Acute-phase and convalescent COVID-19 samples originated in the United States, Italy and Spain.

Clones were read by immunoSEQ multiplex PCR, and TCRdb kept only the in-frame ones, dropping some. The profile shows 170,000 or so clones, 85% to 90% of them singletons. The receptor was derived from a woman under 30 who had recovered from COVID-19. Material for sequencing was peripheral blood.

The DNA of the CDR3 is TGTGCCAGCAGCCACCCCCGAAGCGTCTCACCCCTCCACTTT. Translation gives CASSHPRSVSPLHF. V gene TRBV3-1 (or the pseudogene TRBV3-2) combines with J gene TRBJ1-6, with unresolved D. V dropped 3 bases and J dropped 10 bases, with 13 bases sitting between them. Germline V gene sequence: CDR1 LGHDT, CDR2 YNNKEL (reference sequence). The CDR3 has 14 residues.